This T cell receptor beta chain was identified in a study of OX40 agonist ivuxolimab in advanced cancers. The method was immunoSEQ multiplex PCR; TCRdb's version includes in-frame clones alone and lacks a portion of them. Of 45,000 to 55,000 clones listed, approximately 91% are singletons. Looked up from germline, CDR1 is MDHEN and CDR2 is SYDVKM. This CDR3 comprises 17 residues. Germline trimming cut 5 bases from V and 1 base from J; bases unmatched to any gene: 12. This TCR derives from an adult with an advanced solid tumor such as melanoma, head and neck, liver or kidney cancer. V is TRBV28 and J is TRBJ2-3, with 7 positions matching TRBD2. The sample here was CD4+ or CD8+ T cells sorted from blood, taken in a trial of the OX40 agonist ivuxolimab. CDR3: CASSLILAGVGTDTQYF. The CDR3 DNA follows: TGTGCCAGCAGTCTCATTTTGGCGGGAGTGGGCACAGATACGCAGTATTTT.